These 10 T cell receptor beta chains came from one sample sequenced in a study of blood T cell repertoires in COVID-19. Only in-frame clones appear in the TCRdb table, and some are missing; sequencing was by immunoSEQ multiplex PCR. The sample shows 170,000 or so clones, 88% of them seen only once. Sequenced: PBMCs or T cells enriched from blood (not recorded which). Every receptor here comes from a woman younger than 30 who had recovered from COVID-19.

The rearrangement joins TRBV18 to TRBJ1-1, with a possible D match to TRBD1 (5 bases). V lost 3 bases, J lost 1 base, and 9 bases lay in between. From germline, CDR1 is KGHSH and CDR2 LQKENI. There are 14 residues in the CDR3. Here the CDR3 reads CASSPTGQNTEAFF. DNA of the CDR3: TGTGCCAGCTCACCCACAGGCCAGAACACTGAAGCTTTCTTT.

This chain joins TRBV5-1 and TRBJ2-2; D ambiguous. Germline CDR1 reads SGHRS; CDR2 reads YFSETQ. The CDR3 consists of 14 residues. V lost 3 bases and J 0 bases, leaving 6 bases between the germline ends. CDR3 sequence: CASSSHPNTGELFF. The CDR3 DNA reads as TGCGCCAGCAGCTCCCATCCGAACACCGGGGAGCTGTTTTTT.

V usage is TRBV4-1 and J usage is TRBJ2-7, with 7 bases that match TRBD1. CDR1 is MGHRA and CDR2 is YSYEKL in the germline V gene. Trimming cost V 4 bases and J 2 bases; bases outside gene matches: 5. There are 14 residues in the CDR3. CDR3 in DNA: TGCGCCAGCAGCCTTACGACAGGGACCTACGAGCAGTACTTC. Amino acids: CASSLTTGTYEQYF.

This chain's CDR3 is CASSPQEWGETQYF. The DNA for the CDR3 is TGTGCCAGCAGCCCACAGGAGTGGGGCGAGACCCAGTACTTC. This rearrangement joins TRBV5-4 to TRBJ2-5, with a tentative D call TRBD1 (5 bases). Deletions cut 4 bases from V and 5 bases from J, with 15 bases between. Germline V gene data show CDR1 as SGHNT and CDR2 as YYREEE (reference sequence). The CDR3 consists of 14 residues.

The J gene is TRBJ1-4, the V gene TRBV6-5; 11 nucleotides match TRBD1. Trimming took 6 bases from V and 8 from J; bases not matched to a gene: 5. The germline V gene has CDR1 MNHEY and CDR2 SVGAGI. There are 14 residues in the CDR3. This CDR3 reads CASRDRGLLEKLFF. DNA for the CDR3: TGTGCCAGCAGGGACAGGGGGCTGTTAGAAAAACTGTTTTTT.

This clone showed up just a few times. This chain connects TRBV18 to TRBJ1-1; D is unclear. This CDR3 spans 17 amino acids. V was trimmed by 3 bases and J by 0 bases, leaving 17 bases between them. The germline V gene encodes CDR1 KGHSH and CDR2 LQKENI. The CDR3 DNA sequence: TGTGCCAGCTCACCCTGGGGTTCGGAGGAGATGAACACTGAAGCTTTCTTT. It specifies CASSPWGSEEMNTEAFF.

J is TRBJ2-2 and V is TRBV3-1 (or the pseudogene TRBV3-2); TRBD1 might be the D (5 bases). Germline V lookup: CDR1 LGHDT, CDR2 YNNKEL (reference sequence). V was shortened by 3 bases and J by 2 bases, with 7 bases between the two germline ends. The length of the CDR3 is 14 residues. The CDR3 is CASSQGRNTGELFF. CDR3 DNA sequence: TGTGCCAGCAGCCAGGGGCGAAACACCGGGGAGCTGTTTTTT.

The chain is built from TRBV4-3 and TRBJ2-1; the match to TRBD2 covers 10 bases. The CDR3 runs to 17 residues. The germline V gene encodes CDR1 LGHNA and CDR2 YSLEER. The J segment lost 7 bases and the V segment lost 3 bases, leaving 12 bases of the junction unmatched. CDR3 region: CASSHAERGGPSNEQFF. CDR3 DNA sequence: TGCGCCAGCAGCCATGCCGAGCGGGGGGGCCCCTCGAATGAGCAGTTCTTC.

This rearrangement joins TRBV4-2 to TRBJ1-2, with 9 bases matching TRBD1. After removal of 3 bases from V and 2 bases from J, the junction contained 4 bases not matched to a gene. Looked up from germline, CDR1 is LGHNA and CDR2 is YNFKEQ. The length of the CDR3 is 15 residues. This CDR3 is CASSHRTGANYGYTF. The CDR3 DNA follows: TGTGCCAGCAGCCATCGGACAGGGGCCAACTATGGCTACACCTTC.

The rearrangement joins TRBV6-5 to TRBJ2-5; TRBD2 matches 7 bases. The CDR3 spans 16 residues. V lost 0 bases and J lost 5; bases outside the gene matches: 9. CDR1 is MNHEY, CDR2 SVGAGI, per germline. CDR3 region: CASSYSRLALGETQYF. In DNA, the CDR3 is TGTGCCAGCAGTTACTCGAGACTAGCTCTAGGGGAGACCCAGTACTTC.